This TCR beta chain was profiled in a study of T cells in Graves' hyperthyroidism and ophthalmopathy (dated by TCRdb to the late 2010s). Study-level background: Peripheral blood was collected at initial diagnosis, before any treatment. TCR V-J signatures able to tell the groups apart were searched for in a discovery cohort of 95 to 100 patients, of whom 43 had Graves' ophthalmopathy and under 65 had stable Graves' hyperthyroidism. Prospective prediction of ophthalmopathy was tested in an independent validation cohort consisting of 18 hyperthyroidism patients and approximately 16 patients who later progressed to ophthalmopathy. The roughly 91 discovery patients were randomly divided into training and test sets at a 7:3 ratio. The study also compared thyroid tissue and blood T-cell repertoires from more than five Graves' hyperthyroidism patients. Once sampling was done, hyperthyroidism patients were given methimazole at a starting dose of 30 mg daily, whereas ophthalmopathy patients were given high-dose intravenous methylprednisolone. The paper describes TCR Vbeta CDR3 sequencing of around 140 peripheral blood samples, made up of under 50 ophthalmopathy patients, 70 to 75 hyperthyroidism patients and 17 progressor patients.

This clonotype was detected ten times or more. Which antigen it targets is not known. No base quality information exists; no much larger clone differs at one position. The TCR beta CDR3 regions were amplified from RNA transcripts. For the first round of RT-PCR on the TCR CDR3, the HTBI primer set was used together with the Qiagen OneStep RT-PCR kit. Libraries were constructed in a second round of multiplex PCR, after which size selection and purification were performed. The libraries were sequenced on an Illumina HiSeq2000 using paired-end 100 bp reads. The published analysis was carried out like this. SOAPnuke was used to process the raw data, with reads discarded if the reads contained adapters or uncalled bases, had a mean Phred below 15, or lacked an exact constant-primer or identifier match. COPE v1.2.5 was used to merge the high-quality paired reads, and each unique nucleotide sequence was defined as a clonotype. MiTCR v1.1 was used to align the clonotypes against IMGT TRBV, TRBD and TRBJ reference segments. The analysis included only V-J combinations with a frequency above 0.0001, which together covered approximately 99% of the repertoires. A TCS score was defined as the ratio between F50 (clonal expansion) and ExV (chaos), using BLOSUM62-based TCRdist between CDR3 peptides within each V-J. Welch's t-statistics and random forest reduced around 550 V-J features to roughly 13, which were used in a naive Bayes classifier (R e1071). The public reads were run again by TCRdb, first through fastp at Q25 and then through MiXCR, and only productive beta chains were kept. Every CDR3 protein is listed once, alongside the most common genes and DNA of its rows. These V and J calls originate from TCRdb's pipeline instead of the authors' own analysis. This sample lists under 350,000 distinct CDR3 sequences; roughly an eighth were detected once. The top ten clones comprise almost 35% of the sample.

Moderately to severely active disease, a Clinical Activity Score of at least 3, a NOSPECS grade of at least 4, and a duration under 3 months were present in ophthalmopathy patients. Exclusion was applied to patients with uncontrolled infections, other autoimmune diseases, pregnancy or lactation. Diagnoses were based on clinical symptoms, serum thyroxine and TRAb, thyroid ultrasound and orbital computed tomography. Ficoll-Paque density gradient centrifugation was used to isolate PBMCs from about 10 ml of fresh peripheral blood. Trizol reagent was used to extract total RNA, and RNA quality was then checked on an Agilent 2100 Bioanalyzer. The paper's findings and limits, for the study overall: Sample size was not statistically predetermined, and investigators were not blinded to group allocation. Blood samples also contained most of the expanded thyroid clonotypes (frequency above 0.001), which suggests that blood repertoires may reflect thyroid immune responses. In validation, progression to ophthalmopathy was predicted by the model with more than 65% sensitivity and around 75% specificity, a median of 6.5 months before onset. In cross-validation, a model built on a 13 V-J signature told ophthalmopathy apart from stable hyperthyroidism with approximately 91% sensitivity and approximately 81% specificity, and in testing the same model reached 80%/75%.

Trimming accounts for 4 bases at V and 4 bases at J, while the number of junction bases matched to no gene is 13. The CDR3, from cysteine to phenylalanine, totals 18 residues. Of the read, only the CDR3 DNA is kept; its 54 bases are in frame from base 1. Sequences ENHRY (CDR1) and SYGVKD (CDR2) are obtained from the germline V gene. This clonotype was sampled from a woman in her forties with Graves' ophthalmopathy. Recombination connected TRBV10-3 to TRBJ2-3, and TRBD2 aligns with 11 junction nucleotides. The material sequenced was blood. The CDR3 has the sequence CAISGSGLAGGSADTQYF. The DNA sequence reads TGTGCCATCAGTGGGTCCGGCCTAGCGGGAGGATCAGCAGATACGCAGTATTTT.